The 5 T cell receptor beta chains in this list originate from one sample, sequenced in a study of T cell repertoires in cytomegalovirus infection (dated by TCRdb to about 2019). These receptors have no known antigen. The treatment or condition label, read with the paper, signifies: in vitro stimulation with specific CMV peptide epitopes to enrich CMV-specific T cells. TCRdb records Illumina HiSeq 1500 as the sequencer. The raw public data were reprocessed by TCRdb itself: fastp quality trimming at Q25, MiXCR clonotype calling, in-frame beta chains only. All rows with the same CDR3 protein become a single entry with the most common DNA and genes. The sample yields roughly 990,000 distinct CDR3 sequences; roughly 30% were counted once. The ten largest make up around 15% of the sample. This specimen was cultured CD8+ T cells from PBMCs, taken from culture after CMV antigen stimulation. Every receptor here comes from a human donor in good health (CMV status not recorded). Some clones in this sample may be carry-over from other donors' samples.

J is TRBJ2-6 and V is TRBV28, with 12 bases matching TRBD1. This CDR3 region has 16 residues. Per the germline V gene, CDR1 is MDHEN and CDR2 is SYDVKM. The trim removed 8 bases at V and 3 bases at J, leaving 5 bases unmatched. The CDR3 here is CASSGTGGDGANVLTF. CDR3 DNA sequence: TGTGCCAGCTCCGGGACAGGGGGCGATGGGGCCAACGTCCTGACTTTC.

This chain's CDR3 is CASRSNNEKLFF. The CDR3 bases are TGTGCCAGCAGGTCCAATAATGAAAAACTGTTTTTT. The chain carries TRBV6-8 and TRBJ1-4; unclear D gene. Looked up from germline, CDR1 is MNHGY and CDR2 is SAAAGT. This CDR3 has 12 amino acids. The V end lost 6 bases, the J end lost 4 bases, and 6 bases lay between the germline ends.

This clonotype was picked up many times. The chain joins TRBV7-6 to TRBJ2-2, with TRBD2 matching 12 bases. CDR1 is SGHVS, CDR2 FNYEAQ, per germline. The CDR3 runs 20 residues. The J segment lost 3 bases and the V segment lost 5 bases, leaving 16 bases of the junction unmatched. The CDR3 region is CASSPTSGGPLTSDTGELFF. In nucleotides, the CDR3 is TGTGCCAGCAGCCCCACTAGCGGGGGGCCACTCACCTCGGACACCGGGGAGCTGTTTTTT.

Ten or more counts support this clonotype. The genes are TRBV7-3 and TRBJ1-1, with TRBD1 matching 7 bases. V shed 8 bases, J shed 7 bases, and the junction held 4 bases outside the gene matches. The germline gives CDR1 SGHTA, CDR2 FQGTGA. The CDR3 is made up of 11 amino acids. For the CDR3, the DNA is TGTGCCAGCCAACAGGGGAATGAAGCTTTCTTT. Protein product: CASQQGNEAFF. Based on the CDR3 plus reference TRBV7-3 and TRBJ1-1, the full variable domain is GAGVSQTPSNKVTEKGKYVELRCDPISGHTALYWYRQSLGQGPEFLIYFQGTGAADDSGLPNDRFFAVRPEGSVSTLKIQRTERGDSAVYLCASQQGNEAFFGQGTRLTVV.

This clonotype occurred a few times. The chain is built from TRBV7-6 and TRBJ1-6, with 7 positions matching TRBD1. The CDR3 extends over 16 amino acids. Germline V gives CDR1 SGHVS, CDR2 FNYEAQ. V lost 0 bases, J lost 8 bases, and 7 bases stayed unmatched. For the CDR3, the DNA is TGTGCCAGCAGCTTAGCTGGTCAGGGGGTGCATTCACCCCTCCACTTT. Translation gives CASSLAGQGVHSPLHF.